These T cell receptor beta chains were read from a single sample in a study of T cell repertoires in cytomegalovirus infection. Each CDR3 protein gets one entry after TCRdb re-called the reads with MiXCR. Here the sample spans under 250,000 distinct CDR3 sequences, 12% being singletons. The sequenced material came from PBMCs. These receptors all stem from a human donor in good health (CMV status not recorded). Some clones in this sample may be carry-over from other donors' samples. CDR3s include the opening cysteine and the closing phenylalanine or tryptophan. The order of the fields is V gene, clone size, J gene, D gene, CDR3 protein, CDR3 DNA. D genes are given only for firm matches. The listing skips clone size in some rows; elsewhere it reads once, few, many or a size class.

TRBV28	many	TRBJ2-1	NA	CASSFVYNEQFF	TGTGCCAGCAGTTTTGTTTACAATGAGCAGTTCTTC
TRBV2	NA	TRBJ1-4	NA	CASRPQVTNEKLFF	TGTGCCAGCCGACCCCAGGTGACTAATGAAAAACTGTTTTTT
TRBV6-2/TRBV6-3	NA	TRBJ1-5	NA	CASSYQDLQPQHF	TGTGCCAGCAGTTACCAAGACCTTCAGCCCCAGCATTTT
TRBV6-2/TRBV6-3	few	TRBJ2-7	TRBD2	CASSYPGLAGSYEQYF	TGTGCCAGCAGTTACCCGGGACTAGCGGGTTCCTACGAGCAGTACTTC
TRBV4-3	many	TRBJ2-5	TRBD2	CASSPLAGHETQYF	TGCGCCAGCAGTCCTCTAGCGGGTCATGAGACCCAGTACTTC
TRBV7-2	NA	TRBJ2-7	TRBD2	CASSLTGGGPYEQYF	TGTGCCAGCAGCTTAACGGGAGGAGGGCCCTACGAGCAGTACTTC
TRBV11-3	many	TRBJ2-2	TRBD1	CASSGQGNTGELFF	TGTGCCAGCTCTGGACAGGGGAACACCGGGGAGCTGTTTTTT
TRBV12-3/TRBV12-4	few	TRBJ1-5	TRBD1	CASSRQGRQPQHF	TGTGCCAGCAGTCGACAGGGTCGTCAGCCCCAGCATTTT
TRBV19	few	TRBJ2-2	TRBD2	CASSRRLAGDTGELFF	TGTGCCAGTAGTAGGCGGCTAGCGGGAGACACCGGGGAGCTGTTTTTT
TRBV29-1	NA	TRBJ1-5	NA	CSAGGVSNQPQHF	TGCAGCGCCGGAGGAGTTAGCAATCAGCCCCAGCATTTT
TRBV7-3	many	TRBJ2-1	NA	CASSPLARGNGEQFF	TGTGCCAGCAGCCCCCTAGCTCGGGGCAATGGTGAGCAGTTCTTC
TRBV5-6	NA	TRBJ2-5	TRBD1	CASSQFGPGQGETQYF	TGTGCCAGCAGCCAATTCGGGCCGGGACAGGGAGAGACCCAGTACTTC
TRBV7-9	many	TRBJ1-1	NA	CASSLEPHSRGRNTEAFF	TGTGCCAGCAGCTTAGAACCCCATTCCCGGGGGAGAAACACTGAAGCTTTCTTT
TRBV29-1	few	TRBJ2-7	TRBD1	CSVVAGGYEQYF	TGCAGCGTTGTTGCAGGGGGCTACGAGCAGTACTTC
TRBV7-2	many	TRBJ1-2	NA	CASSLDTGTQNNYGYTF	TGTGCCAGCAGCTTAGACACCGGGACACAGAATAACTATGGCTACACCTTC
TRBV28	NA	TRBJ2-5	NA	CASSLALQDQETQYF	TGTGCCAGCAGTTTAGCCCTACAGGACCAAGAGACCCAGTACTTC
TRBV6-1	many	TRBJ1-2	TRBD1	CASSEGTDTFYGYTF	TGTGCCAGCAGTGAGGGGACAGATACCTTCTATGGCTACACCTTC
TRBV28	NA	TRBJ1-2	TRBD1	CASTWDRDRGYTF	TGTGCCAGCACCTGGGACAGGGATAGAGGCTACACCTTC
TRBV7-2	many	TRBJ1-1	TRBD1	CASSITGAEAFF	TGTGCCAGCAGCATAACAGGGGCGGAAGCTTTCTTT
TRBV5-4	many	TRBJ2-4	NA	CASSGESQGPNIQYF	TGTGCCAGCAGCGGAGAATCACAGGGACCAAACATTCAGTACTTC
TRBV6-4	few	TRBJ1-5	NA	CASSDLGPTGNNQPQHF	TGTGCCAGCAGTGACTTGGGCCCTACAGGGAACAATCAGCCCCAGCATTTT
TRBV6-2/TRBV6-3	many	TRBJ1-1	NA	CASSAHTEAFF	TGTGCCAGCAGTGCGCACACTGAAGCTTTCTTT
TRBV7-2	many	TRBJ1-1	NA	CASSLDDRTSTEAFF	TGTGCCAGCAGCCTCGATGACAGAACGTCCACTGAAGCTTTCTTT
TRBV10-3	NA	TRBJ2-7	TRBD1	CAIRSDRAYEQYF	TGTGCCATCAGGTCGGACAGGGCCTACGAGCAGTACTTC
TRBV28	NA	TRBJ2-6	NA	CASRSTGNSGANVLTF	TGTGCCAGCAGGTCGACAGGAAACTCTGGGGCCAACGTCCTGACTTTC
TRBV7-2	many	TRBJ2-5	TRBD2	CASSSSSGRVETQYF	TGTGCCAGCAGCTCCTCTAGCGGGAGGGTGGAGACCCAGTACTTC
TRBV29-1	NA	TRBJ2-3	NA	CSVDQGTDTQYF	TGCAGCGTTGATCAGGGAACAGATACGCAGTATTTT
TRBV15	many	TRBJ1-5	NA	CATSRGDNDQPQHF	TGTGCCACCAGCAGAGGGGACAATGATCAGCCCCAGCATTTT
TRBV6-1	few	TRBJ2-1	TRBD1	CASSRGQGSKNEQFF	TGTGCCAGCAGTCGAGGACAGGGGAGTAAGAATGAGCAGTTCTTC